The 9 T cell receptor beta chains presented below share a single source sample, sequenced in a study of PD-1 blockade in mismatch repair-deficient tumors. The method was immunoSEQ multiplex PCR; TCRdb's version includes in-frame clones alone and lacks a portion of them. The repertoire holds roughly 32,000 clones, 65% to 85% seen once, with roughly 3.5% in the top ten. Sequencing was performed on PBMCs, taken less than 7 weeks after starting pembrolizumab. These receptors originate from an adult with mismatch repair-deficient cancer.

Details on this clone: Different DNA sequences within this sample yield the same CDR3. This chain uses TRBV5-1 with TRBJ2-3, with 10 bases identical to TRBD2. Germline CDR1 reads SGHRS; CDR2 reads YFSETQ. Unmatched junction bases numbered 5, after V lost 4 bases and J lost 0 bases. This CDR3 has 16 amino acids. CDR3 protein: CASSLGLAESTDTQYF. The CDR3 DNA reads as TGCGCCAGCAGCCTAGGACTAGCGGAAAGCACAGATACGCAGTATTTT.

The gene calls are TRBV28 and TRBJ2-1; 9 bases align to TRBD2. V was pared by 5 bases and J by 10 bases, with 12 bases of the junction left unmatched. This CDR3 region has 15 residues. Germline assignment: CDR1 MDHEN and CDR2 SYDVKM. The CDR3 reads CASSRPGLAYGEQFF. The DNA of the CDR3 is TGTGCCAGCAGTCGACCGGGACTAGCTTATGGAGAGCAGTTCTTC.

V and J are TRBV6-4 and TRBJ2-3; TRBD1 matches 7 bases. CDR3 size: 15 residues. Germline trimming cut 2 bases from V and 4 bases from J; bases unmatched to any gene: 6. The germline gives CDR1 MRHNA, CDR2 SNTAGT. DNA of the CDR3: TGTGCCAGCAGTGACGGACTCCAGGGGGCAGATACGCAGTATTTT. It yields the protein CASSDGLQGADTQYF.

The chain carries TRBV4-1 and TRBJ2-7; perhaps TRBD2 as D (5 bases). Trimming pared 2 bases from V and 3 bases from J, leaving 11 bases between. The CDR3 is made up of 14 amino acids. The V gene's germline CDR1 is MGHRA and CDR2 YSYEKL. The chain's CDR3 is CASSQQRAGYEQYF. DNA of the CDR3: TGCGCCAGCAGCCAACAGAGGGCGGGCTACGAGCAGTACTTC.

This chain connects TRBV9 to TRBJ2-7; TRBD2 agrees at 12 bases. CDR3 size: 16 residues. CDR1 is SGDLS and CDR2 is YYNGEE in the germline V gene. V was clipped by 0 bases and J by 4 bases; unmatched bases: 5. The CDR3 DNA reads TGTGCCAGCAGCGTAGGGATAGGACTAGCGGGATACGAGCAGTACTTC. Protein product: CASSVGIGLAGYEQYF.

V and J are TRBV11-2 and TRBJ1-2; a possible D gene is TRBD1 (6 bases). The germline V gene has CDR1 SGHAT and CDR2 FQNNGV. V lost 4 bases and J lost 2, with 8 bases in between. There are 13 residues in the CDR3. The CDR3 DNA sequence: TGTGCCAGCAGCTATGACAGGAACTATGGCTACACCTTC. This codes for CASSYDRNYGYTF. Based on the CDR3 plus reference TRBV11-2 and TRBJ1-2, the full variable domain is EAGVAQSPRYKIIEKRQSVAFWCNPISGHATLYWYQQILGQGPKLLIQFQNNGVVDDSQLPKDRFSAERLKGVDSTLKIQPAKLEDSAVYLCASSYDRNYGYTFGSGTRLTVV.

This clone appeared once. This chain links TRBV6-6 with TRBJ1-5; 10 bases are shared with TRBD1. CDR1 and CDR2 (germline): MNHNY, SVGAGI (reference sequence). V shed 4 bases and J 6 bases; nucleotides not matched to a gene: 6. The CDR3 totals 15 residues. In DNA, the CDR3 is TGTGCCAGCAGTTGGGGGACAGGGGAAACTCAGCCCCAGCATTTT. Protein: CASSWGTGETQPQHF.

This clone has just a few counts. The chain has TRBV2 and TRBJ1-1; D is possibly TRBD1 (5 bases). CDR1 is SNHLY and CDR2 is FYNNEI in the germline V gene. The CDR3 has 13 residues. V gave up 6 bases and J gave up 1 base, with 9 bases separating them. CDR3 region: CASSRDRNTEAFF. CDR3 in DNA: TGTGCCAGCAGCCGCGACAGGAACACTGAAGCTTTCTTT.

CDR3 bases: TGTGCCAGCTCACCACCTCGGCCAGGGGCCTACGAGCAGTACTTC. This gives the protein CASSPPRPGAYEQYF. The rearrangement uses TRBV18 and TRBJ2-7; maybe TRBD1 (6 bases). This CDR3 comprises 15 residues. Germline CDR1 is KGHSH and CDR2 is LQKENI. Trimming took off 0 bases at V and 2 bases at J, with 11 bases between the two ends.